This T cell receptor (beta chain) emerged from a study of T cells in Graves' hyperthyroidism and ophthalmopathy. With 6 bases clipped from V and 7 bases from J, the junction kept 3 bases outside the gene matches. The CDR3 runs 11 residues. Per the germline V gene, CDR1 is SQVTM and CDR2 is ANQGSEA. This clonotype was detected a few times. Using RNA transcripts as the source, TCR beta CDR3 regions were amplified. During a first-round RT-PCR of the TCR CDR3, the HTBI primer set was used. TCRdb reprocessed the multiplex PCR reads via MiXCR and lists one record per CDR3 protein. This sample has about 400,000 distinct CDR3 sequences; roughly 25% occur once, and the top ten carry more than 60%.

The sequence was obtained from a man aged 45 to 65 with Graves' hyperthyroidism. The sample was blood. J is TRBJ2-1 and V is TRBV29-1, with 7 nucleotides matching TRBD1. The CDR3 DNA sequence: TGCAGCGTAGTACAGGGGAATGAGCAGTTCTTC. It yields the protein CSVVQGNEQFF.